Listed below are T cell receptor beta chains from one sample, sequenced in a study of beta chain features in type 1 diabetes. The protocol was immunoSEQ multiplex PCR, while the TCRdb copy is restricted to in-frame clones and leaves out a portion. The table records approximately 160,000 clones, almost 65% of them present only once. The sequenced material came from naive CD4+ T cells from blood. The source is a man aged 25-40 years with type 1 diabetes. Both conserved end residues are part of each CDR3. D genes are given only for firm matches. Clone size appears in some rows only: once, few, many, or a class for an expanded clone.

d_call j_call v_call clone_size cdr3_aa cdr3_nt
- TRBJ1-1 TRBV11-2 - CASSLLPSVNTEAFF TGTGCCAGCAGCTTACTACCCAGTGTGAACACTGAAGCTTTCTTT
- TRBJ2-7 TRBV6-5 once CASSYEWAGNTYEQYF TGTGCCAGCAGTTACGAGTGGGCAGGCAATACCTACGAGCAGTACTTC
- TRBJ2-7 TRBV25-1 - CASSEIGHEQYF TGTGCCAGCAGTGAAATAGGGCACGAGCAGTACTTC
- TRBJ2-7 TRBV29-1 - CSGQVGRVSEQYF TGCAGCGGACAGGTTGGTAGGGTTTCCGAGCAGTACTTC
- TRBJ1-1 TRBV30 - CAWTIQEDTEAFF TGTGCCTGGACGATACAGGAGGACACTGAAGCTTTCTTT
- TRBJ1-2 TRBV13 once CASSFGGRTPDGYTF TGTGCCAGCAGCTTTGGGGGCAGGACCCCGGATGGCTACACCTTC
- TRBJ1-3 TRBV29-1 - CSVSGDGGNTIYF TGCAGCGTCTCAGGGGATGGAGGAAACACCATATATTTT
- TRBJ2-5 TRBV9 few CASSVANPETQYF TGTGCCAGCAGCGTAGCTAATCCGGAGACCCAGTACTTC
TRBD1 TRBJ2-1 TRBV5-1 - CASTIGQGALPNEQFF TGCGCCAGCACCATCGGACAGGGGGCATTGCCCAATGAGCAGTTCTTC
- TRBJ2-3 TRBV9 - CASSPLYDTQYF TGTGCCAGCAGCCCCTTGTATGATACGCAGTATTTT
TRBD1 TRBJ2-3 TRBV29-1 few CSVGTAHRTDTQYF TGCAGCGTGGGGACAGCCCATAGAACAGATACGCAGTATTTT
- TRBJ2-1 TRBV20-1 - CSHGNEQFF TGCAGTCATGGCAATGAGCAGTTCTTC
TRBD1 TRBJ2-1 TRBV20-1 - CSASDRERMIF TGCAGTGCTAGTGACAGGGAAAGAATGATCTTC
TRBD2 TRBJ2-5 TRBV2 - CASMVLAGDSAQYF TGTGCCAGCATGGTCCTAGCGGGCGACTCGGCCCAGTACTTC
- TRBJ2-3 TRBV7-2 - CASSPLADTQYF TGTGCCAGCAGCCCCTTGGCCGATACGCAGTATTTT
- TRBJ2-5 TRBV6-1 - CASSENRETQYF TGTGCCAGCAGTGAAAATCGAGAGACCCAGTACTTC
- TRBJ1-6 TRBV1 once CTSSHTARNSPLHF TGCACCAGCAGCCATACGGCTAGGAATTCACCCCTCCACTTT
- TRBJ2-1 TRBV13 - CASSLPARNYNEQFF TGTGCCAGCAGCCTCCCAGCGAGAAACTACAATGAGCAGTTCTTC
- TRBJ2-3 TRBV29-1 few CSVTAGATDTQYF TGCAGCGTTACGGCGGGGGCCACAGATACGCAGTATTTT
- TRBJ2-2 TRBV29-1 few CSVELGSAWGGELFF TGCAGCGTTGAACTCGGATCGGCTTGGGGCGGGGAGCTGTTTTTT
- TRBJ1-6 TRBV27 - CASSFWAENSPLHF TGTGCCAGCAGTTTTTGGGCAGAAAATTCACCCCTCCACTTT
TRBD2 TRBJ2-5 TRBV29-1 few CSVVIGGETQYF TGCAGCGTTGTAATCGGGGGGGAGACCCAGTACTTC
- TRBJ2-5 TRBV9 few CASSASQETQYF TGTGCCAGCAGCGCCTCTCAAGAGACCCAGTACTTC
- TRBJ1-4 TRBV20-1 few CSAVGNEKLFF TGCAGTGCGGTAGGGAATGAAAAACTGTTTTTT
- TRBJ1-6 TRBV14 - CASSQDNSPLHF TGTGCCAGCAGCCAGGATAATTCACCCCTCCACTTT
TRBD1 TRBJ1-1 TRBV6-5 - CASIPGTGNTEAFF TGTGCCAGCATTCCCGGGACAGGGAACACTGAAGCTTTCTTT
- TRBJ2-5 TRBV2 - CASTGLRDETQYF TGTGCCAGCACCGGCTTGCGGGATGAGACCCAGTACTTC
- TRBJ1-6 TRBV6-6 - CASSYIPRGNSPLHF TGTGCCAGCAGTTATATCCCAAGGGGGAATTCACCCCTCCACTTT
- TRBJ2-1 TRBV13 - CASSLVRELTTKSSFF TGTGCCAGCAGCTTAGTTAGGGAACTAACCACGAAGAGTTCGTTCTTC
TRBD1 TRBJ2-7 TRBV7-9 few CASSMTDRGYEQYF TGTGCCAGCAGCATGACCGACAGGGGCTACGAGCAGTACTTC
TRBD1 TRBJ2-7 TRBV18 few CASSTRTGSSYEQYF TGTGCCAGCTCAACTCGGACAGGGAGCTCCTACGAGCAGTACTTC
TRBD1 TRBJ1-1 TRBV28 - CASSRDRVEAFF TGTGCCAGCAGCAGAGACAGGGTTGAAGCTTTCTTT
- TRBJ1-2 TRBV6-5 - CASSLSDYGYTF TGTGCCAGCTCTCTGTCCGACTATGGCTACACCTTC
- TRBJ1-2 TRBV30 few CAWSVHQGGYGYTF TGTGCCTGGAGTGTACATCAGGGTGGCTATGGCTACACCTTC
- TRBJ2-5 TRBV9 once CASSVTGNQETQYF TGTGCCAGCAGCGTAACGGGGAACCAAGAGACCCAGTACTTC
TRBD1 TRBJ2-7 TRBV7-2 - CASSFSGTGGYEQYF TGTGCCAGCAGTTTTTCCGGGACAGGCGGATACGAGCAGTACTTC
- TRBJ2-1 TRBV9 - CASSVLGSGNEQFF TGTGCCAGCAGCGTCTTGGGGAGTGGCAATGAGCAGTTCTTC
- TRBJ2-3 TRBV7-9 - CASSLGLSTDTQYF TGTGCCAGCAGCTTGGGACTGAGCACAGATACGCAGTATTTT
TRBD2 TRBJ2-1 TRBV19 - CASSIVGLAAYNEQFF TGTGCCAGTAGTATAGTAGGTCTAGCGGCTTACAATGAGCAGTTCTTC
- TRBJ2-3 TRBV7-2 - CASSFRSQDTQYF TGTGCCAGCAGCTTCCGGTCTCAGGATACGCAGTATTTT
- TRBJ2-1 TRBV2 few CASNGGGGTYNEQFF TGTGCCAGCAATGGGGGAGGAGGAACCTACAATGAGCAGTTCTTC
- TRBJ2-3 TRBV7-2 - CASTEGWTDTQYF TGTGCCAGCACGGAGGGGTGGACAGATACGCAGTATTTT
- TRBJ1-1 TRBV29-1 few CSVGQFNTEAFF TGCAGCGTTGGACAGTTTAACACTGAAGCTTTCTTT
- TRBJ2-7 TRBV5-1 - CASSLAEQIHTYEQYF TGCGCCAGCAGCTTGGCCGAGCAGATCCACACCTACGAGCAGTACTTC
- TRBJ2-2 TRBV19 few CASSNRPNTGELFF TGTGCCAGTAGTAACCGTCCAAACACCGGGGAGCTGTTTTTT
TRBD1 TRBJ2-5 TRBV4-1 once CASSQGDRDQETQYF TGCGCCAGCAGCCAAGGTGACAGGGACCAAGAGACCCAGTACTTC
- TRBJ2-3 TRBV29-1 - CSVGPQDTQYF TGCAGCGTTGGGCCTCAAGATACGCAGTATTTT
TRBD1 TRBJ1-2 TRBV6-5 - CASSYTGQGGYTF TGTGCCAGCAGTTACACCGGACAGGGCGGCTACACCTTC
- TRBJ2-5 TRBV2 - CASSPNRNQETQYF TGTGCCAGCAGTCCTAACAGGAACCAAGAGACCCAGTACTTC